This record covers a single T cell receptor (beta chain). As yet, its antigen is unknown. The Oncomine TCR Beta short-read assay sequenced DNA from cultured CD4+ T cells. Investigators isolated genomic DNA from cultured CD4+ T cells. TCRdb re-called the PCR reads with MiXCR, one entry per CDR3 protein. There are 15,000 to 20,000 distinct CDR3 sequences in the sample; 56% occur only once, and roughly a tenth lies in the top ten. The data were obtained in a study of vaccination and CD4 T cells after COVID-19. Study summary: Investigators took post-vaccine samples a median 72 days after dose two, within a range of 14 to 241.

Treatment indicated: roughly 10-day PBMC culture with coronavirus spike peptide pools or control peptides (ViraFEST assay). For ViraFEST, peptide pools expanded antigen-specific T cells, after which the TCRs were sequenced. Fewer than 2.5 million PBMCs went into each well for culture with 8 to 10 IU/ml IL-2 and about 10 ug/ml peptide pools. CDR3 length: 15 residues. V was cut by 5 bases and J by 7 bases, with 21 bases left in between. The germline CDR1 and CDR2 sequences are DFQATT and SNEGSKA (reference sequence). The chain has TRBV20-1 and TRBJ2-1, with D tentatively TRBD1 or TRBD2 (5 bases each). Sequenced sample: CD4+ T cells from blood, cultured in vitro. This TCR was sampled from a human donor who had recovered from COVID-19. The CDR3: CSAGGAEGSNNEQFF. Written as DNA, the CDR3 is TGCAGTGCTGGGGGTGCCGAGGGAAGTAATAATGAGCAGTTCTTC.